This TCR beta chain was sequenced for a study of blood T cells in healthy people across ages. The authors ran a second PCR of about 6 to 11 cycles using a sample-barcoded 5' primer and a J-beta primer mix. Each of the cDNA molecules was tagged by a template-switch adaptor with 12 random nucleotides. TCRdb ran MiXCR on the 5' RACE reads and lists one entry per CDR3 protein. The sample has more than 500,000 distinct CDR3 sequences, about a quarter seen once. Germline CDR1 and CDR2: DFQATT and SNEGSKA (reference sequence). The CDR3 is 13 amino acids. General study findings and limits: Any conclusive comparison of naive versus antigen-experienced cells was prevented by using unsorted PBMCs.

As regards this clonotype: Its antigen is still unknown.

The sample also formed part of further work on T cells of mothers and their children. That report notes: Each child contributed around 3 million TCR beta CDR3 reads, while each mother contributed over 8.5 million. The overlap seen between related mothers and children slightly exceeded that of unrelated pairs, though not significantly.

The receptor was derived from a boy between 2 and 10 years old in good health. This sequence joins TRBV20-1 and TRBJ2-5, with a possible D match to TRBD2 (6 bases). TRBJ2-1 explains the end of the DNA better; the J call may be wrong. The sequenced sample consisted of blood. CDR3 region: CSARGGNYNEQFF. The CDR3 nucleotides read TGCAGTGCTAGAGGCGGGAATTACAATGAGCAGTTCTTC.